Sequencing of this T cell receptor beta chain was carried out in a study of T-cell reconstitution after alpha-beta-depleted transplantation in children. Unique molecular identifiers were incorporated into the prepared TCRbeta library. A single record per CDR3 protein comes from TCRdb applying MiXCR to the PCR reads. The sample has under 150,000 distinct CDR3 sequences; 8.5% to 10% are singletons. As concerns this clonotype: The antigen remains unidentified.

Whole-study findings and limits: Some patients' high day-60 TCRbeta diversity was attributed to recipient cells surviving conditioning. By one year post-transplant, T-cell counts and diversity largely arose from T cells that were newly produced. Reportedly, only several hundred clones from non-depleted graft cells drove alpha-beta T-cell counts at about two months.

The clonotype was recovered from a girl under three years old who had a stem cell transplant for combined immunodeficiency, so the T cells may come from the graft donor. The sample was PBMCs, mostly from graft donor cells, taken 180 days after TCRalphabeta/CD19-depleted stem cell transplant.

CDR3 sequence reads: CASSQDDYAGSSYNEQFF. The CDR3 DNA reads as TGTGCCAGCAGCCAAGATGATTACGCGGGCAGCTCCTACAATGAGCAGTTCTTC. The rearrangement joins TRBV4-2 to TRBJ2-1, with D perhaps TRBD2 (5 bases). V was trimmed by 0 bases and J by 0 bases, leaving 15 bases between them. This CDR3 comprises 18 residues. Looked up from germline, CDR1 is LGHNA and CDR2 is YNFKEQ.